The 10 T cell receptor beta chains presented below share a single source sample, sequenced in a study of T-cell reconstitution after alpha-beta-depleted transplantation in children. A TCRbeta library incorporating unique molecular identifiers was prepared. TCRdb re-called the PCR reads with MiXCR, one entry per CDR3 protein. The sample shows about 980,000 distinct CDR3 sequences, roughly 29% of them seen only once. Material: PBMCs, mostly from graft donor cells, obtained 360 days after TCRalphabeta/CD19-depleted stem cell transplant. The source is a boy under three years old who had a stem cell transplant for SCID, so the T cells may come from the graft donor.

This clonotype came up a few times. This chain joins TRBV12-3 or TRBV12-4 and TRBJ2-2, with D possibly TRBD2 on 5 matching bases. Trimming took 3 bases from V and 4 from J, leaving 12 bases between them. CDR3 size: 15 residues. In DNA, the CDR3 is TGTGCCAGCAGTTTGAGGACGGGAAGCACCGGGGAGCTGTTTTTT. Encoded protein: CASSLRTGSTGELFF.

Written as DNA, the CDR3 is TGCAGTGCTAGAGCCGGGGACAGTCAAGAGACCCAGTACTTC. Translation gives CSARAGDSQETQYF. This chain uses TRBV20-1 with TRBJ2-5; 7 bases fit TRBD1. This CDR3 spans 14 amino acids. The germline CDR1 and CDR2 sequences are DFQATT and SNEGSKA (reference sequence). V trimming: 1 base; J trimming: 2 bases; junction bases outside the gene matches: 4.

The rearrangement links TRBV3-1 to TRBJ2-1; D unresolved. This CDR3 spans 13 amino acids. V was clipped by 2 bases and J by 9 bases, with 11 bases between them. The germline CDR1 and CDR2 sequences are LGHDT and YNNKEL (reference sequence). The CDR3 sequence: CASSQIDPGEQFF. DNA of the CDR3: TGTGCCAGCAGCCAAATAGATCCCGGTGAGCAGTTCTTC.

The chain is built from TRBV3-1 and TRBJ1-6, with TRBD1 identical over 8 bases. The CDR3 loop spans 15 amino acids. The junction had 9 bases not matched to a gene; V was cut back by 1 base and J by 13 bases. CDR1 LGHDT and CDR2 YNNKEL come from the germline V gene (reference sequence). This CDR3 is CASSQARQGLGPLHF. In nucleotides, the CDR3 is TGTGCCAGCAGCCAAGCGCGACAGGGGTTGGGCCCCCTCCACTTT.

The chain couples TRBV18 to TRBJ2-1; TRBD2 matches at 13 bases. Looked up from germline, CDR1 is KGHSH and CDR2 is LQKENI. The CDR3 has 15 residues. Trimming at V came to 5 bases and at J to 7 bases, leaving 5 bases not matched to a gene. CDR3 nucleotide sequence: TGTGCCAGCTCATCACTAGCGGGGGGGCATAATGAGCAGTTCTTC. Its protein product is CASSSLAGGHNEQFF. The full variable domain, its missing parts supplied by reference TRBV18 and TRBJ2-1, is NAGVMQNPRHLVRRRGQEARLRCSPMKGHSHVYWYRQLPEEGLKFMVYLQKENIIDESGMPKERFSAEFPKEGPSILRIQQVVRGDSAAYFCASSSLAGGHNEQFFGPGTRLTVL.

V and J are TRBV12-3 or TRBV12-4 and TRBJ2-7; either TRBD1 or TRBD2 may fit D (7 bases each). The length of the CDR3 is 17 residues. The ends were cut back, 2 bases at V and 2 bases at J, with 19 bases in the middle. DNA for the CDR3: TGTGCCAGCAGTTTACCTCGGGAGACAGGGACTACCTACGAGCAGTACTTC. Translating it yields CASSLPRETGTTYEQYF.

The V call is TRBV24-1, the J call TRBJ2-1, with D possibly matching TRBD2 (6 bases). V lost 3 bases and J 8 bases, leaving 16 bases between the germline ends. This CDR3 has 15 amino acids. CDR1 and CDR2 (germline): KGHDR, SFDVKD. CDR3 protein: CATSDPGLTRDEQFF. The DNA of the CDR3 is TGTGCCACCAGTGATCCGGGACTCACCAGAGATGAGCAGTTCTTC.

Only a few counts were recorded for this clonotype. The genes are TRBV5-1 and TRBJ2-1; 7 nucleotides align to TRBD2. This CDR3 region has 15 residues. Unmatched junction bases numbered 6, after V lost 2 bases and J lost 4 bases. Germline CDR1 and CDR2: SGHRS and YFSETQ. CDR3 coding DNA: TGCGCCAGCAGCTTCTCGCGGGGGAGTTACAATGAGCAGTTCTTC. It codes for CASSFSRGSYNEQFF.

This clonotype has just a few counts. The gene calls are TRBV6-5 and TRBJ2-2; no clear D. V was shortened by 0 bases and J by 7 bases, with 6 bases between the two germline ends. Per germline, CDR1 MNHEY and CDR2 SVGAGI. The CDR3 sequence is 13 residues long. The CDR3 protein is CASSYSIHGELFF. As DNA, the CDR3 is TGTGCCAGCAGTTACTCTATACACGGGGAGCTGTTTTTT.

This sequence joins TRBV5-1 and TRBJ1-1; D ambiguous. With 4 bases removed from V and 5 bases from J, the gap between germline ends came to 15 bases. Germline V gene lookup returns CDR1 SGHRS and CDR2 YFSETQ. There are 14 residues in the CDR3. CDR3 residues: CASSKSESRTEAFF. The CDR3 DNA is TGCGCCAGCAGCAAATCGGAGAGTCGTACTGAAGCTTTCTTT.